These 15 T cell receptor beta chains came from one sample sequenced in a study of T cell changes during pregnancy in multiple sclerosis. Clones were sequenced by immunoSEQ multiplex PCR, and TCRdb holds only the in-frame ones, with some missing. There are roughly 22,000 clones in the sample; 88% occur only once, and roughly 0.74% lies in the top ten. The source was CD4+ T cells from peripheral blood mononuclear cells, collected in the first trimester of pregnancy. These receptors were obtained from a female donor in good health, enrolled as a control in a pregnancy study.

This chain connects TRBV5-1 to TRBJ2-1; D not certain. This CDR3 is built from 13 residues. Germline lookup yields CDR1 SGHRS and CDR2 YFSETQ. The V end lost 0 bases, the J end lost 10 bases, and 11 bases lay between the germline ends. CDR3 sequence reads: CASSLGLGVEQFF. Here the CDR3 DNA reads TGCGCCAGCAGCTTGGGCCTGGGCGTCGAGCAGTTCTTC.

This clone was seen a handful of times. V and J are TRBV7-3 and TRBJ1-1; unclear D gene. Germline V CDR1 and CDR2: SGHTA, FQGTGA. Trimming stripped 6 bases from V and 0 bases from J, with 8 bases between. This CDR3 is 13 amino acids long. Written as DNA, the CDR3 is TGTGCCAGCAGTTACAAAATGAACACTGAAGCTTTCTTT. It is translated as CASSYKMNTEAFF. Using reference TRBV7-3 and TRBJ1-1 for the parts outside the CDR3, the full variable domain is GAGVSQTPSNKVTEKGKYVELRCDPISGHTALYWYRQSLGQGPEFLIYFQGTGAADDSGLPNDRFFAVRPEGSVSTLKIQRTERGDSAVYLCASSYKMNTEAFFGQGTRLTVV.

The chain combines TRBV6-1 with TRBJ2-7; TRBD2 agrees at 7 bases. CDR1 is MNHNS, CDR2 SASEGT, per germline. With V trimmed by 7 bases and J by 2 bases, 8 bases remained unmatched. The CDR3 spans 14 residues. The CDR3 here is CASIRSGGTYEQYF. CDR3 DNA sequence: TGTGCCAGCATTCGGTCGGGAGGCACCTACGAGCAGTACTTC.

Only one count was recorded for this clone. V is TRBV5-1 and J is TRBJ2-7, with a tentative D call TRBD1 (6 bases). Germline loops: CDR1 SGHRS, CDR2 YFSETQ. The V gene lost 1 base and the J gene lost 10 bases, with 21 bases spanning the gap. The CDR3 contains 15 residues. The CDR3 coding sequence is TGCGCCAGCAGCTTGACAGGACAGAGCCCTAATAATCAGTACTTC. This translates into CASSLTGQSPNNQYF. The full variable domain, its missing parts supplied by reference TRBV5-1 and TRBJ2-7, is KAGVTQTPRYLIKTRGQQVTLSCSPISGHRSVSWYQQTPGQGLQFLFEYFSETQRNKGNFPGRFSGRQFSNSRSEMNVSTLELGDSALYLCASSLTGQSPNNQYFGPGTRLTVT.

The rearrangement uses TRBV18 and TRBJ2-5, with TRBD1 matching over 7 bases. Trimming at V came to 3 bases and at J to 2 bases, leaving 6 bases not matched to a gene. Per germline, CDR1 KGHSH and CDR2 LQKENI. The CDR3 loop spans 15 amino acids. The DNA for the CDR3 is TGTGCCAGCTCACCGCGACAGGGTGCTCAAGAGACCCAGTACTTC. Translation gives CASSPRQGAQETQYF.

The V and J genes are TRBV6-1 and TRBJ2-7, with D maybe TRBD1 (6 bases). The CDR3 is made up of 12 amino acids. V shed 10 bases and J shed 3 bases, with 13 bases lying between them. Germline V gene sequence: CDR1 MNHNS, CDR2 SASEGT. The DNA for the CDR3 is TGTGCCACCCGGACAGAGTTCTACGAGCAGTACTTC. Its translation: CATRTEFYEQYF.

The J gene is TRBJ2-1, the V gene TRBV2, with 8 bases lining up with TRBD2. With V trimmed by 5 bases and J by 4 bases, 7 bases remained unmatched. The CDR3 has 15 residues. Germline V lookup: CDR1 SNHLY, CDR2 FYNNEI. The CDR3 region has the DNA TGTGCCAGCAGTTCACTAGCGGCCGAATACAATGAGCAGTTCTTC. Amino acid sequence: CASSSLAAEYNEQFF.

The rearrangement links TRBV7-8 to TRBJ1-1; 9 nucleotides align to TRBD1. Germline V CDR1 and CDR2: SGHVS, FQNEAQ. V lost 7 bases and J lost 1; bases outside the gene matches: 4. The CDR3 runs to 14 residues. The CDR3 DNA is TGTGCCAGCAACCCGACAGGGGGGAACACTGAAGCTTTCTTT. Its protein is CASNPTGGNTEAFF.

The V gene is TRBV7-9, the J gene TRBJ2-1; a weak D match, TRBD2 (7 bases). The CDR3 extends over 15 amino acids. V lost 4 bases, J lost 9 bases, and 19 bases lay in between. In germline, CDR1 is SEHNR, CDR2 FQNEAQ (reference sequence). CDR3 sequence: CASSSMGGPSTEQFF. The CDR3, as DNA: TGTGCCAGCAGCTCAATGGGGGGGCCTAGTACTGAGCAGTTCTTC.

The V and J genes are TRBV10-3 and TRBJ2-6; 10 bases map to TRBD1. Germline loops: CDR1 ENHRY, CDR2 SYGVKD. The CDR3 totals 19 residues. After removal of 10 bases from V and 0 bases from J, the junction contained 15 bases not matched to a gene. CDR3 DNA: TGTGCCACCGTCCCGGGACAGGGGCTAGGGAACTCTGGGGCCAACGTCCTGACTTTC. Protein: CATVPGQGLGNSGANVLTF.

The CDR3 loop is CASSQGAGNQPQHF. The CDR3, as DNA: TGTGCCAGCTCACAGGGGGCTGGCAATCAGCCCCAGCATTTT. The chain is built from TRBV18 and TRBJ1-5; 7 bases are a match to TRBD1. The germline CDR1 and CDR2 sequences are KGHSH and LQKENI. The length of the CDR3 is 14 residues. V lost 4 bases, J lost 2 bases, and 2 bases stayed unmatched.

This clone was detected a few times. The chain is built from TRBV10-1 and TRBJ2-1; 7 bases match TRBD1. Germline V lookup: CDR1 WNHNN, CDR2 SYGVQD (reference sequence). With 10 bases clipped from V and 16 bases from J, the junction kept 19 bases outside the gene matches. The CDR3 has 13 amino acids. The CDR3 DNA reads as TGCGCCACCAGCACCGGGACAGCCATCAAACCCTTCTTC. This gives the protein CATSTGTAIKPFF.

This chain's CDR3 is CASSLNQRGGRETQYF. The CDR3 nucleotides are TGTGCCAGCAGCTTAAATCAGCGGGGGGGTAGAGAGACCCAGTACTTC. The rearrangement links TRBV7-3 to TRBJ2-5, with 10 bases lining up with TRBD2. The CDR3 covers 16 residues. V shed 1 base and J 4 bases; nucleotides not matched to a gene: 6. Germline CDR1 reads SGHTA; CDR2 reads FQGTGA.

The chain recombines TRBV10-2 with TRBJ1-2; 8 nucleotides agree with TRBD1. J gave up 0 bases and V 5 bases, and 8 bases lay outside the gene matches. Looked up from germline, CDR1 is WSHSY and CDR2 is SAAADI. The CDR3 length is 16 residues. In nucleotides, the CDR3 is TGCGCCAGCAGTCAATTGGGACAGGCCCCTAACTATGGCTACACCTTC. Protein: CASSQLGQAPNYGYTF.

J is TRBJ1-1 and V is TRBV6-5; TRBD1 matches at 9 bases. The CDR3 runs to 15 residues. V was pared by 3 bases and J by 2 bases, with 4 bases of the junction left unmatched. CDR1 and CDR2 (germline): MNHEY, SVGAGI. The CDR3 is CASSYEGQGNTEAFF. CDR3 DNA: TGTGCCAGCAGTTATGAGGGACAGGGAAACACTGAAGCTTTCTTT.